Presented here are 30 T cell receptor beta chains from one specimen sequenced in a study of spatial heterogeneity in lung cancer. Study findings and constraints: It was found that expanded intratumoral alpha and beta TCR counts tracked tumor mutation counts.

Time point in this sample: sample taken at primary tumor resection. In TCRdb, the 5' RACE reads were re-called with MiXCR into one record per CDR3 protein. The repertoire holds approximately 94,000 distinct CDR3 sequences, with about 4.6% as singletons. These TCRs' antigens remain unknown. Here the sequenced sample was lung tumor tissue, taken at surgery. Receptor source: a male donor with early-stage non-small cell lung cancer.

The table lists this clonotype with many counts. The J gene is TRBJ2-5, the V gene TRBV7-2; 8 nucleotides align to TRBD2. Germline V gene lookup returns CDR1 SGHTA and CDR2 FQGNSA. V dropped 5 bases and J dropped 5; count of bases not matched to a gene: 13. The CDR3 runs 16 residues. Here the CDR3 reads CASSPRTSLGYETQYF. Written as DNA, the CDR3 is TGTGCCAGCAGCCCACGGACTAGCTTGGGGTACGAGACCCAGTACTTC. Full variable domain (rest looked up from reference TRBV7-2 and TRBJ2-5): GAGVSQSPSNKVTEKGKDVELRCDPISGHTALYWYRQSLGQGLEFLIYFQGNSAPDKSGLPSDRFSAERTGGSVSTLTIQRTQQEDSAVYLCASSPRTSLGYETQYFGPGTRLLVL.

V usage is TRBV11-2 and J usage is TRBJ2-1; D perhaps matches TRBD1 (6 bases). Trimming cost V 7 bases and J 5 bases, with 12 bases left between them. This CDR3 has 13 amino acids. The germline V gene encodes CDR1 SGHAT and CDR2 FQNNGV. CDR3 in amino acids: CASTQGGNNEQFF. The CDR3 DNA reads as TGTGCCAGCACTCAAGGGGGAAACAATGAGCAGTTCTTC.

This clonotype occurred many times. The V gene is TRBV7-9, the J gene TRBJ2-3; TRBD1 is a possible D gene (6 bases). CDR1 SEHNR and CDR2 FQNEAQ come from the germline V gene (reference sequence). The CDR3 length is 14 residues. V was trimmed by 5 bases and J by 6 bases, leaving 15 bases between them. CDR3 in DNA: TGTGCCAGCAGCCCAGGGGCCCAGAGTGATACGCAGTATTTT. It specifies CASSPGAQSDTQYF.

This chain connects TRBV2 to TRBJ1-1, with D possibly TRBD1 on 5 matching bases. Germline V CDR1 and CDR2: SNHLY, FYNNEI. V was shortened by 6 bases and J by 0 bases, with 17 bases between the two germline ends. The CDR3 is 16 residues long. The CDR3 nucleotides are TGTGCCAGCAGGGACAATCGACAGAACATGAACACTGAAGCTTTCTTT. It is translated as CASRDNRQNMNTEAFF. The whole variable domain, filled in from reference TRBV2 and TRBJ1-1, reads EPEVTQTPSHQVTQMGQEVILRCVPISNHLYFYWYRQILGQKVEFLVSFYNNEISEKSEIFDDQFSVERPDGSNFTLKIRSTKLEDSAMYFCASRDNRQNMNTEAFFGQGTRLTVV.

The table lists this clonotype with many counts. The chain recombines TRBV10-3 with TRBJ2-3; TRBD2 might be the D (6 bases). Germline CDR1 is ENHRY and CDR2 is SYGVKD. Between the trimmed V and J ends, which lost 10 bases and 0 bases, there was a span of 17 bases. The CDR3 contains 15 residues. CDR3 in DNA: TGTGCCACCAGCTTAAGCGGGCTAAGCACAGATACGCAGTATTTT. Protein product: CATSLSGLSTDTQYF.

This clonotype was found many times. The J gene is TRBJ2-1, the V gene TRBV12-3 or TRBV12-4; no reliable D call. The CDR3 covers 14 residues. Trimming shortened V by 7 bases and J by 7 bases, and 17 bases separated the two germline ends. CDR3 region: CASTHPSRFNEQFF. DNA for the CDR3: TGTGCCAGCACTCACCCGAGTCGGTTTAATGAGCAGTTCTTC.

This chain links TRBV18 with TRBJ1-2; D not resolved. The V end lost 6 bases, the J end lost 6 bases, and 14 bases lay between the germline ends. CDR1 is KGHSH and CDR2 is LQKENI in the germline V gene. The CDR3 is 13 residues long. CDR3: CASSPMGGNGYTF. The CDR3 bases are TGTGCCAGCTCCCCAATGGGCGGAAATGGCTACACCTTC.

This clonotype was seen a handful of times. The V and J genes are TRBV20-1 and TRBJ2-4; D may be TRBD2 (5 bases). CDR1 is DFQATT, CDR2 SNEGSKA, per germline (reference sequence). The CDR3 has 13 amino acids. Trimming pared 1 base from V and 8 bases from J, leaving 12 bases between. CDR3 sequence reads: CSARGPGGDIQYF. The CDR3 DNA reads as TGCAGTGCTAGAGGCCCAGGAGGAGACATTCAGTACTTC.

This clonotype was picked up many times. The V and J genes are TRBV3-1 and TRBJ1-1; the D is unclear. Germline V gives CDR1 LGHDT, CDR2 YNNKEL (reference sequence). V was cut by 3 bases and J by 5 bases, with 7 bases left in between. The length of the CDR3 is 12 residues. Here the CDR3 reads CASSHSGTEAFF. In nucleotides, the CDR3 is TGTGCCAGCAGCCACTCGGGGACTGAAGCTTTCTTT.

This clonotype has at least ten counts. The chain uses TRBV7-9 and TRBJ1-5; D call uncertain. The germline V gene encodes CDR1 SEHNR and CDR2 FQNEAQ (reference sequence). V was pared by 6 bases and J by 1 base, with 13 bases between. This CDR3 region has 15 residues. The DNA for the CDR3 is TGTGCCAGCAGTTCAGATGGGAAAAGCAATCAGCCCCAGCATTTT. This gives the protein CASSSDGKSNQPQHF.

In this sample, this clonotype turned up many times. The rearrangement uses TRBV7-9 and TRBJ1-1; the D is unclear. Trimming pared 7 bases from V and 0 bases from J, leaving 12 bases between. Looked up from germline, CDR1 is SEHNR and CDR2 is FQNEAQ (reference sequence). The CDR3 runs to 14 residues. CDR3 DNA: TGTGCCAGCAATCCCTTGGCCCTGAACACTGAAGCTTTCTTT. This gives the protein CASNPLALNTEAFF.

The chain combines TRBV10-2 with TRBJ2-5; 9 nucleotides match TRBD2. The V segment lost 8 bases and the J segment 3 bases; nucleotides outside the gene matches: 4. In germline, CDR1 is WSHSY, CDR2 SAAADI. This CDR3 has 13 residues. CDR3 protein: CASSSSGKETQYF. The CDR3 DNA follows: TGCGCCAGCTCCTCTAGCGGGAAAGAGACCCAGTACTTC.

This clonotype was counted ten times or more. The chain is built from TRBV4-1 and TRBJ1-6, with 9 positions matching TRBD1. V shed 0 bases and J 10 bases; nucleotides not matched to a gene: 4. CDR3 length: 15 amino acids. Germline V gene sequence: CDR1 MGHRA, CDR2 YSYEKL. The DNA for the CDR3 is TGCGCCAGCAGCCAAGATTGGACAGGGGTCTCACCCCTCCACTTT. Protein: CASSQDWTGVSPLHF.

There are many counts of this clonotype. This chain joins TRBV20-1 and TRBJ2-1, with 10 positions matching TRBD2. From germline, CDR1 is DFQATT and CDR2 SNEGSKA (reference sequence). The CDR3 totals 16 residues. V was pared by 1 base and J by 4 bases, with 7 bases of the junction left unmatched. CDR3: CSARGLAGEVYNEQFF. The CDR3 DNA is TGCAGTGCTAGAGGCCTAGCGGGAGAAGTGTACAATGAGCAGTTCTTC.

This clonotype was picked up many times. This chain links TRBV4-2 with TRBJ2-1; a possible D gene is TRBD1 (6 bases). The V gene's germline CDR1 is LGHNA and CDR2 YNFKEQ. The CDR3 runs to 13 residues. Between the trimmed V and J ends, which lost 4 bases and 9 bases, there was a span of 13 bases. The DNA for the CDR3 is TGTGCCAGCAGCCCTAACAGGGAGACTGAGCAGTTCTTC. Translation: CASSPNRETEQFF.

Ten or more counts support this clonotype. The chain employs TRBV4-1 and TRBJ1-4; D gene ambiguous. CDR1 MGHRA and CDR2 YSYEKL come from the germline V gene. The CDR3 consists of 17 residues. V lost 1 base and J lost 0, with 12 bases in between. The chain's CDR3 is CASSQAPTLSTNEKLFF. The CDR3 nucleotides read TGCGCCAGCAGCCAAGCACCCACACTCTCAACTAATGAAAAACTGTTTTTT.

There are a few counts of this clonotype. A single base separates this from a much larger clone, so it may be a read error. J is TRBJ1-2 and V is TRBV6-1, with D possibly TRBD1 on 5 matching bases. The CDR3 has 13 residues. The ends were cut back, 7 bases at V and 9 bases at J, with 18 bases in the middle. Germline CDR1 reads MNHNS; CDR2 reads SASEGT. In nucleotides, the CDR3 is TGTGCCAGCACCCCGAGGGGCCCTAGGCGCTACACCTTC. Encoded protein: CASTPRGPRRYTF.

This clonotype was seen repeatedly, ten times or more. CDR3 sequence reads: CASSRTGFRDIQYF. Here the CDR3 DNA reads TGTGCCAGCAGCCGGACAGGCTTTCGTGACATTCAGTACTTC. The rearrangement uses TRBV14 and TRBJ2-4; 7 bases map to TRBD1. Germline V gives CDR1 SGHDN, CDR2 FVKESK. The CDR3 has 14 residues. The V segment lost 4 bases and the J segment 8 bases; nucleotides outside the gene matches: 8.

This clonotype was observed at least ten times. The chain links TRBV7-9 to TRBJ2-3; D not resolved. Looked up from germline, CDR1 is SEHNR and CDR2 is FQNEAQ (reference sequence). The V end was cut by 2 bases, the J end by 2 bases, with 8 bases between. CDR3 size: 14 residues. The CDR3 nucleotides are TGTGCCAGCAGCTTATCGGTGTCCACAGATACGCAGTATTTT. This sequence encodes CASSLSVSTDTQYF.

Ten or more counts support this clonotype. The CDR3 loop is CASSFSPSRGRRSSYNEQFF. DNA for the CDR3: TGTGCCAGCAGTTTTTCACCGTCCCGCGGGAGGAGGAGCTCCTACAATGAGCAGTTCTTC. The V call is TRBV12-3 or TRBV12-4, the J call TRBJ2-1, with 8 bases that match TRBD2. CDR3 length: 20 amino acids. Germline trimming cut 3 bases from V and 0 bases from J; bases unmatched to any gene: 16.

This clonotype has a handful of counts. This rearrangement joins TRBV4-2 to TRBJ2-1; no definite D call. V was shortened by 0 bases and J by 10 bases, with 10 bases between the two germline ends. There are 13 residues in the CDR3. CDR1 and CDR2 from the germline V gene are LGHNA and YNFKEQ. CDR3 amino acids: CASSQDLQAEQFF. The CDR3, as DNA: TGTGCCAGCAGCCAAGATCTGCAGGCAGAGCAGTTCTTC.

The V call is TRBV20-1, the J call TRBJ2-7; D is unresolved. Germline CDR1 is DFQATT and CDR2 is SNEGSKA (reference sequence). This CDR3 spans 15 amino acids. The ends were cut back, 5 bases at V and 0 bases at J, with 17 bases in the middle. The CDR3 DNA follows: TGCAGTGCTGCTCGTATCCAGAAGAGCTCCTACGAGCAGTACTTC. It yields the protein CSAARIQKSSYEQYF.

This clonotype was counted at least ten times. The rearrangement joins TRBV4-1 to TRBJ2-3; D ambiguous. In germline, CDR1 is MGHRA, CDR2 YSYEKL. This CDR3 is 14 amino acids long. The V end was cut by 3 bases, the J end by 1 base, with 8 bases between. The CDR3 protein is CASSHWQGTDTQYF. CDR3 coding DNA: TGCGCCAGCAGCCATTGGCAGGGCACAGATACGCAGTATTTT.

This clonotype was observed many times. The CDR3 region is CASRRQGRLNNSPLHF. The CDR3 DNA sequence: TGTGCCAGCAGACGACAGGGCCGCCTCAATAATTCACCCCTCCACTTT. The chain has TRBV27 and TRBJ1-6, with TRBD1 identical over 7 bases. The germline V gene encodes CDR1 MNHEY and CDR2 SMNVEV (reference sequence). The CDR3 totals 16 residues. With 6 bases clipped from V and 5 bases from J, the junction kept 10 bases outside the gene matches.

This clonotype has a count of ten or more. The chain recombines TRBV4-1 with TRBJ2-5; TRBD2 matches 14 bases. Germline CDR1 is MGHRA and CDR2 is YSYEKL. The length of the CDR3 is 17 residues. J gave up 5 bases and V 0 bases, and 5 bases lay outside the gene matches. Here the CDR3 reads CASSQDFGTSGSETQYF. CDR3 nucleotide sequence: TGCGCCAGCAGCCAAGATTTTGGGACTAGCGGGAGTGAGACCCAGTACTTC.

As concerns this clonotype: A much larger clone differs from this one at a single base, so this may be a read error. This is likely a read error, given that the CDR3 carries no conserved phenylalanine or tryptophan at its end. V usage is TRBV10-3 and J usage is TRBJ2-1; D is unclear. CDR1 is ENHRY, CDR2 SYGVKD, per germline. The CDR3 has 15 residues. The ends were cut back, 5 bases at V and 1 base at J, with 12 bases in the middle. The CDR3 coding sequence is TGTGCCATCAGTACGACACCCTTTTCCTACAATGAGCAGTTCCTC. Translated, it gives CAISTTPFSYNEQFL.

This clonotype was seen many times. The genes are TRBV20-1 and TRBJ1-4, with TRBD1 matching 9 bases. With V trimmed by 5 bases and J by 9 bases, 10 bases remained unmatched. The CDR3 consists of 14 residues. In germline, CDR1 is DFQATT, CDR2 SNEGSKA (reference sequence). CDR3 residues: CSAYPGTGSKKLFF. The DNA for the CDR3 is TGCAGTGCTTACCCCGGGACAGGGTCAAAAAAACTGTTTTTT.

This clonotype was counted ten times or more. J is TRBJ1-5 and V is TRBV10-3; D is unresolved. This CDR3 spans 12 amino acids. Germline CDR1 is ENHRY and CDR2 is SYGVKD. Trimming cost V 2 bases and J 7 bases, with 6 bases left between them. The CDR3 region has the DNA TGTGCCATCAGTGAGGGCGTCCAGCCCCAGCATTTT. Protein sequence: CAISEGVQPQHF.

This clonotype was found a few times. The V and J genes are TRBV7-8 and TRBJ2-2; 8 bases map to TRBD2. The CDR3 has 18 residues. Germline CDR1 reads SGHVS; CDR2 reads FQNEAQ. V lost 0 bases and J lost 0; bases outside the gene matches: 6. This CDR3 is CASSLARVSGANTGELFF. The CDR3 DNA sequence: TGTGCCAGCAGCTTAGCGCGTGTTAGCGGGGCGAACACCGGGGAGCTGTTTTTT.

Many counts were recorded for this clonotype. The chain couples TRBV24-1 to TRBJ2-2; the D is unclear. V was shortened by 4 bases and J by 5 bases, with 4 bases between the two germline ends. CDR3 length equals 12 residues. Germline values: CDR1 KGHDR, CDR2 SFDVKD. CDR3 bases: TGTGCCACCAGTGAAGGGACCGGGGAGCTGTTTTTT. Protein product: CATSEGTGELFF.